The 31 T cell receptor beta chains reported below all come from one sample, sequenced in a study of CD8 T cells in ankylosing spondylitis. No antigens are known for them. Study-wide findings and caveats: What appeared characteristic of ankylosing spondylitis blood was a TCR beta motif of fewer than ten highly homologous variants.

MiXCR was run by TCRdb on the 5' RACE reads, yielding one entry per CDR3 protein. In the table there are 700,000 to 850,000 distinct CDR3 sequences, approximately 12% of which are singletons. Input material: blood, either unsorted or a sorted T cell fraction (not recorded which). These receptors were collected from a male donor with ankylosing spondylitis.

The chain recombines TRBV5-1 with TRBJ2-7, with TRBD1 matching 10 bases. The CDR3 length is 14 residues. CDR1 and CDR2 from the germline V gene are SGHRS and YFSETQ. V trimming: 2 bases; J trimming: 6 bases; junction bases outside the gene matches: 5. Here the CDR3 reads CASSFTTGGGEQYF. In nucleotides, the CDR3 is TGCGCCAGCAGCTTCACGACAGGGGGCGGCGAGCAGTACTTC. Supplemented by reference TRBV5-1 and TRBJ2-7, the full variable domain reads KAGVTQTPRYLIKTRGQQVTLSCSPISGHRSVSWYQQTPGQGLQFLFEYFSETQRNKGNFPGRFSGRQFSNSRSEMNVSTLELGDSALYLCASSFTTGGGEQYFGPGTRLTVT.

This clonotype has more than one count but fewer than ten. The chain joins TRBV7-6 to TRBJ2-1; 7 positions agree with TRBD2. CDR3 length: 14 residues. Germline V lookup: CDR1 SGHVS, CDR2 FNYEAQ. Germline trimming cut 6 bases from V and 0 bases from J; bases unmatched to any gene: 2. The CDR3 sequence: CASRRTSSYNEQFF. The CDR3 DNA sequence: TGTGCCAGCAGACGGACTAGCTCCTACAATGAGCAGTTCTTC.

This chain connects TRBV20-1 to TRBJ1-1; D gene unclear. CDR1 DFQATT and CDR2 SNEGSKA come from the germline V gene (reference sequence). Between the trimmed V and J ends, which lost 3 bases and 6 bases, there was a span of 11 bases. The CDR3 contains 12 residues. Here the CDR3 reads CSARLRDAEAFF. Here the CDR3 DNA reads TGCAGTGCTAGGCTTCGAGACGCTGAAGCTTTCTTT.

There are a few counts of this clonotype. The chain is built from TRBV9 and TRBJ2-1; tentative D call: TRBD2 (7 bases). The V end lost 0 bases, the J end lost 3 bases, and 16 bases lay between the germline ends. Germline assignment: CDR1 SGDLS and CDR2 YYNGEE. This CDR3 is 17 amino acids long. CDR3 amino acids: CASSVAGGGSSYNEQFF. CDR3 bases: TGTGCCAGCAGCGTAGCTGGCGGGGGCTCGAGCTACAATGAGCAGTTCTTC.

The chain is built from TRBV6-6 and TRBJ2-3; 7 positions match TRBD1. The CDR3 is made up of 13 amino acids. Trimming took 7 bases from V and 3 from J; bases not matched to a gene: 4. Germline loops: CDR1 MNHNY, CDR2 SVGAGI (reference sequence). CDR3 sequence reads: CASNRQGTDTQYF. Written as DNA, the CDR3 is TGTGCCAGCAACCGACAGGGAACAGATACGCAGTATTTT.

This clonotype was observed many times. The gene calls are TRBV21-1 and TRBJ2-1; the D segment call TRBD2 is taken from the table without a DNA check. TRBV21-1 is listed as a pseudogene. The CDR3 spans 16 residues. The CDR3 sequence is CASSKGERRSYNEQFF. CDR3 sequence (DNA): TGTGCCAGCAGCAAAGGGGAGCGGCGTTCCTACAATGAGCAGTTCTTC.

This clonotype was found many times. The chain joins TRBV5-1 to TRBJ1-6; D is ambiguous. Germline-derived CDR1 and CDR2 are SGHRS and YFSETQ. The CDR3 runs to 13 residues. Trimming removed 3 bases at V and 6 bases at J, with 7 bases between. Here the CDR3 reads CASSWTVNSPLHF. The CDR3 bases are TGCGCCAGCAGCTGGACGGTTAATTCACCCCTCCACTTT.

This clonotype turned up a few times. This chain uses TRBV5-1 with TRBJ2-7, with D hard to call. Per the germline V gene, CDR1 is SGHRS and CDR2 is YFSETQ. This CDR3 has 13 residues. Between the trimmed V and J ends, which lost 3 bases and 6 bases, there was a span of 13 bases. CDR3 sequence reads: CASSSGPTGEQYF. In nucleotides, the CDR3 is TGCGCCAGCAGCTCCGGACCGACGGGCGAGCAGTACTTC.

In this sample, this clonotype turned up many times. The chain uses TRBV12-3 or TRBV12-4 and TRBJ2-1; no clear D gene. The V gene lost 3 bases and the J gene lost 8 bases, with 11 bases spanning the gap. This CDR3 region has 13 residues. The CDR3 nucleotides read TGTGCCAGCAGTTTTGCCCAGGATCATGAGCAGTTCTTC. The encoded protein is CASSFAQDHEQFF.

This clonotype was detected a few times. The CDR3 protein is CASSQDPLRTSTDTQYF. Here the CDR3 DNA reads TGCGCCAGCAGCCAAGATCCCCTGAGAACTAGCACAGATACGCAGTATTTT. The chain links TRBV4-3 to TRBJ2-3, with D uncertain. Germline CDR1 reads LGHNA; CDR2 reads YSLEER. The V end was cut by 0 bases, the J end by 0 bases, with 13 bases between. The CDR3 loop spans 17 amino acids.

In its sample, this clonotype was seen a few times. In DNA form, the CDR3 reads TGCAGTGCTAGGTCCGGTCAGGGGGCCAACGTCCTGACTTTC. It encodes CSARSGQGANVLTF. The rearrangement links TRBV20-1 to TRBJ2-6; D unclear. Germline-derived CDR1 and CDR2 are DFQATT and SNEGSKA (reference sequence). Deletions cut 3 bases from V and 4 bases from J, with 10 bases between. This CDR3 has 14 residues.

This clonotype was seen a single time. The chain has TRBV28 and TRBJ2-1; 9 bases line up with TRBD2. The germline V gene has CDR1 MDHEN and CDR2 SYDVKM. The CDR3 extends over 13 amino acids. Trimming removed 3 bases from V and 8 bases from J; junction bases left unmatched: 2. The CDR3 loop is CASSFGTSYEQFF. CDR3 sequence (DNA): TGTGCCAGCAGTTTTGGGACTAGCTATGAGCAGTTCTTC.

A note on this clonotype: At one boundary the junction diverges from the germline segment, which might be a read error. The CDR3 loop is CARSLGQDYNEQFF. The CDR3 region has the DNA TGCGCCAGAAGCTTGGGACAGGACTACAATGAGCAGTTCTTC. This chain uses TRBV5-1 with TRBJ2-1, with 8 bases aligning to TRBD1. This CDR3 has 14 residues. Germline values: CDR1 SGHRS, CDR2 YFSETQ.

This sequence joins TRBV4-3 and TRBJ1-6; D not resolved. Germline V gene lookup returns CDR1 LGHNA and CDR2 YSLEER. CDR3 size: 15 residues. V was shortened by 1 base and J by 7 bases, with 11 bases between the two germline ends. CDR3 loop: CASSQVTKENSPLHF. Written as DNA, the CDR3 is TGCGCCAGCAGCCAAGTGACAAAGGAAAATTCACCCCTCCACTTT.

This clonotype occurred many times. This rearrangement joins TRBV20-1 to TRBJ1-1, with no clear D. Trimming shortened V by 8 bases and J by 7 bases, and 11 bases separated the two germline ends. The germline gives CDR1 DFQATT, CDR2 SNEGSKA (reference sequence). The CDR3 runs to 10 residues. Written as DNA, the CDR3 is TGCAGTCGCCGGGTGAATGAAGCTTTCTTT. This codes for CSRRVNEAFF.

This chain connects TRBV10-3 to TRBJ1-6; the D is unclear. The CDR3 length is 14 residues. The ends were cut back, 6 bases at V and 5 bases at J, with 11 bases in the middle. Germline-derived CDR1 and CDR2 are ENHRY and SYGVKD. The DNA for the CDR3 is TGTGCCATCAGCTATTCAGGCGATAATTCACCCCTCCACTTT. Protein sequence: CAISYSGDNSPLHF.

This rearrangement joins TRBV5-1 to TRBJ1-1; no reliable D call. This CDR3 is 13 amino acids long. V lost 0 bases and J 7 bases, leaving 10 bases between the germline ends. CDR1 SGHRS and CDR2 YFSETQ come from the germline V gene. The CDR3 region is CASSLALDGEAFF. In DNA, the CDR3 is TGCGCCAGCAGCTTGGCCCTGGACGGTGAAGCTTTCTTT.

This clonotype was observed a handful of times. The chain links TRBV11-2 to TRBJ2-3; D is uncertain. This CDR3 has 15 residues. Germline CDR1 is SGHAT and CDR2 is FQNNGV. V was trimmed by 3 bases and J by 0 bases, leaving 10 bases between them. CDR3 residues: CASSFHPASTDTQYF. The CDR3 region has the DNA TGTGCCAGCAGCTTTCACCCGGCTAGCACAGATACGCAGTATTTT.

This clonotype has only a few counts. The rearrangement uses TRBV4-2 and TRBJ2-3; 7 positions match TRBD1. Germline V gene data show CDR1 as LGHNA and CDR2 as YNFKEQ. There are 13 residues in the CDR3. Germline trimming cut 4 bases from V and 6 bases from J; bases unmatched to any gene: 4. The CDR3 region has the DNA TGTGCCAGCAGCCCAGGGGGATTTGATACGCAGTATTTT. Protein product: CASSPGGFDTQYF.

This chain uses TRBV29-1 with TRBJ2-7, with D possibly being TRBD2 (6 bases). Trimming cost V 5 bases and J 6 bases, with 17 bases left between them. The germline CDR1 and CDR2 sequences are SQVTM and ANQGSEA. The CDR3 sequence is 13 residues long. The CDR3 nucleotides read TGCAGCGTTAGGACCCTGGCGGGACGCGAGCAGTACTTC. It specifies CSVRTLAGREQYF.

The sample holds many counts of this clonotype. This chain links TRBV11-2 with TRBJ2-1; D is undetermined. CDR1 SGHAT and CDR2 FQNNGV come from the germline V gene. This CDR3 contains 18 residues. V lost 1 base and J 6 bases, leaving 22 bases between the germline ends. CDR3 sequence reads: CASSLGTNRNSIVNEQFF. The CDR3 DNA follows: TGTGCCAGCAGCTTAGGGACCAATAGGAATAGTATTGTCAATGAGCAGTTCTTC. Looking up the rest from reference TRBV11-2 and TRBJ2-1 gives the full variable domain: EAGVAQSPRYKIIEKRQSVAFWCNPISGHATLYWYQQILGQGPKLLIQFQNNGVVDDSQLPKDRFSAERLKGVDSTLKIQPAKLEDSAVYLCASSLGTNRNSIVNEQFFGPGTRLTVL.

This chain's CDR3 is CASSLALAGGAAFQETQYF. CDR3 coding DNA: TGTGCCAGCAGTCTGGCACTAGCGGGTGGTGCTGCTTTCCAAGAGACCCAGTACTTC. The V gene is TRBV28, the J gene TRBJ2-5; 9 bases match TRBD2. The germline V gene has CDR1 MDHEN and CDR2 SYDVKM. The CDR3 covers 19 residues. The J segment lost 1 base and the V segment lost 5 bases, leaving 17 bases of the junction unmatched. The full variable domain, its missing parts supplied by reference TRBV28 and TRBJ2-5, is DVKVTQSSRYLVKRTGEKVFLECVQDMDHENMFWYRQDPGLGLRLIYFSYDVKMKEKGDIPEGYSVSREKKERFSLILESASTNQTSMYLCASSLALAGGAAFQETQYFGPGTRLLVL.

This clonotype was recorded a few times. The CDR3 DNA reads as TGTGCCAGCAGGGACAGACAAACGCAAGAGACCCAGTACTTC. Amino acid sequence: CASRDRQTQETQYF. This sequence joins TRBV25-1 and TRBJ2-5; D might be TRBD1 (6 bases). Per germline, CDR1 MGHDK and CDR2 SYGVNS. The CDR3 covers 14 residues. V lost 6 bases to trimming and J lost 2 bases, with 13 bases between them.

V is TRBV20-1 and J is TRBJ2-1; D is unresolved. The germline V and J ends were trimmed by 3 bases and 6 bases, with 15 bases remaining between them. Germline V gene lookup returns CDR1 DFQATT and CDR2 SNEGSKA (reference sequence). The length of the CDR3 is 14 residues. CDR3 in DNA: TGCAGTGCTAGGGTGGCGGCCAAGCCCAATGAGCAGTTCTTC. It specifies CSARVAAKPNEQFF.

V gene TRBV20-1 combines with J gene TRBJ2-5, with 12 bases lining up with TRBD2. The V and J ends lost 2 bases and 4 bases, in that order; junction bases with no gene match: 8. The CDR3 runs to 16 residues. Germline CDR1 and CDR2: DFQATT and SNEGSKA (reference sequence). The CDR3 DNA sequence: TGCAGTGCTAGACCGTGGACTAGCGGGGTGGGAGAGACCCAGTACTTC. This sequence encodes CSARPWTSGVGETQYF.

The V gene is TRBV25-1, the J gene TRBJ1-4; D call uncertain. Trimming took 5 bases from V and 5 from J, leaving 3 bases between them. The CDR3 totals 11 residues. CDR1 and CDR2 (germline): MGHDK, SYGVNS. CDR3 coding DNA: TGTGCCAGCAGTACAAATGAAAAACTGTTTTTT. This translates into CASSTNEKLFF.

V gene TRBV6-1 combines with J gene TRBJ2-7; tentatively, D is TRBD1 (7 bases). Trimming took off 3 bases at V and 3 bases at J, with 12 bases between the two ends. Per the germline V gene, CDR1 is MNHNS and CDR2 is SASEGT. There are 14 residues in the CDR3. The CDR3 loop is CASSDTGEDYEQYF. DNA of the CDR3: TGTGCCAGCAGTGATACAGGGGAGGACTACGAGCAGTACTTC.

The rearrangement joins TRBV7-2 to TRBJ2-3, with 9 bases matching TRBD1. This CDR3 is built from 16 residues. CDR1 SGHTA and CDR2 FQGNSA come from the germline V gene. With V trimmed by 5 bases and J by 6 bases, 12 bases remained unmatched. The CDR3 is CASSRAGTGPFDTQYF. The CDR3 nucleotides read TGTGCCAGCAGCCGAGCCGGGACAGGGCCATTTGATACGCAGTATTTT. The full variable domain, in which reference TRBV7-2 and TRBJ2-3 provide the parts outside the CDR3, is GAGVSQSPSNKVTEKGKDVELRCDPISGHTALYWYRQSLGQGLEFLIYFQGNSAPDKSGLPSDRFSAERTGGSVSTLTIQRTQQEDSAVYLCASSRAGTGPFDTQYFGPGTRLTVL.

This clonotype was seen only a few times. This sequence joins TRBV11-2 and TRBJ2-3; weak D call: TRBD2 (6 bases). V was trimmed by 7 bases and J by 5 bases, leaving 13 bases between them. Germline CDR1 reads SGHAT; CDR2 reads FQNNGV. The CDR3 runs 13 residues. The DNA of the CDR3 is TGTGCCAGCATTCGGGAGCTCAAAGATACGCAGTATTTT. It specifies CASIRELKDTQYF.

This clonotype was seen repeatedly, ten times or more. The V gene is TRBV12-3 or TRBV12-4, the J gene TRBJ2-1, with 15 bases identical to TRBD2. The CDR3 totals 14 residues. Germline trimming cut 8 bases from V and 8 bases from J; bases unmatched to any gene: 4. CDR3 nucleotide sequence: TGTGCCAGCGGACTAGCGGGGGGGCTTGATGAGCAGTTCTTC. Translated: CASGLAGGLDEQFF.

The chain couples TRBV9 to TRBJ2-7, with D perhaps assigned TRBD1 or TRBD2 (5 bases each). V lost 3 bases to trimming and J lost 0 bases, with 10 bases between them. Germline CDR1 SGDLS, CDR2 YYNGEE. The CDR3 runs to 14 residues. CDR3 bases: TGTGCCAGCAGCGCCCGGGACGTCTCCTACGAGCAGTACTTC. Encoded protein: CASSARDVSYEQYF.